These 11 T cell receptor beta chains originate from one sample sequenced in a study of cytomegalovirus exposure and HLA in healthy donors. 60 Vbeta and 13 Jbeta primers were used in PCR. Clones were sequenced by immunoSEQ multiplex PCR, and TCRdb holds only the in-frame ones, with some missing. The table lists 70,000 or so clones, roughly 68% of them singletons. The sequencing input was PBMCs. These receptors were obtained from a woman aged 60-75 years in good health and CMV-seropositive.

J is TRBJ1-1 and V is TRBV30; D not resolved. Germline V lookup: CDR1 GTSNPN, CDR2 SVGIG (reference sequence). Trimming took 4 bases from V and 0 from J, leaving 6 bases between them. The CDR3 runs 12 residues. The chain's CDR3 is CAWTGLNTEAFF. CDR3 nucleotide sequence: TGTGCCTGGACAGGTTTGAACACTGAAGCTTTCTTT.

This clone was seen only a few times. In DNA, the CDR3 is TGTGCCAGCAGCTTAGTTAAGGCGGGAGGGAAACAAGAGACCCAGTACTTC. Its translation: CASSLVKAGGKQETQYF. This chain connects TRBV11-2 to TRBJ2-5, with 9 bases aligning to TRBD2. The V segment lost 1 base and the J segment 2 bases; nucleotides outside the gene matches: 8. Germline V gene lookup returns CDR1 SGHAT and CDR2 FQNNGV. This CDR3 comprises 17 residues. The whole variable domain, remainder taken from reference TRBV11-2 and TRBJ2-5, is EAGVAQSPRYKIIEKRQSVAFWCNPISGHATLYWYQQILGQGPKLLIQFQNNGVVDDSQLPKDRFSAERLKGVDSTLKIQPAKLEDSAVYLCASSLVKAGGKQETQYFGPGTRLLVL.

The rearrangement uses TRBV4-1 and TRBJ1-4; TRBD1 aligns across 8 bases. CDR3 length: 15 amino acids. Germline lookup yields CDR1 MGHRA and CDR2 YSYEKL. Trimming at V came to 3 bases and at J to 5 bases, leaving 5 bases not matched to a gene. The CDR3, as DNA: TGCGCCAGCAGCCACGCGGACAGGGAAAATGAAAAACTGTTTTTT. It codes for CASSHADRENEKLFF.

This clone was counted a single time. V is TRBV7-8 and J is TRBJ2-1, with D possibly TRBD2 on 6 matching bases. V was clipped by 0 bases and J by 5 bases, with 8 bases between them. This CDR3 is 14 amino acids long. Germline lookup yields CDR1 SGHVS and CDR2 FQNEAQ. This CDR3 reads CASSLAGGDNEQFF. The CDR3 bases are TGTGCCAGCAGCTTAGCGGGGGGAGACAATGAGCAGTTCTTC. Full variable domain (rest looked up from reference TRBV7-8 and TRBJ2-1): GAGVSQSPRYKVAKRGQDVALRCDPISGHVSLFWYQQALGQGPEFLTYFQNEAQLDKSGLPSDRFFAERPEGSVSTLKIQRTQQEDSAVYLCASSLAGGDNEQFFGPGTRLTVL.

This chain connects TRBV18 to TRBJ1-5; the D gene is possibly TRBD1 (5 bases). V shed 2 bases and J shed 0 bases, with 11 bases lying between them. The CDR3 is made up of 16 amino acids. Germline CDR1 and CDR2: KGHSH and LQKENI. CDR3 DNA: TGTGCCAGCTCACCAACGGGGGGGTATAGCAATCAGCCCCAGCATTTT. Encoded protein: CASSPTGGYSNQPQHF. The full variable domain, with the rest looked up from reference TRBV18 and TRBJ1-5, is NAGVMQNPRHLVRRRGQEARLRCSPMKGHSHVYWYRQLPEEGLKFMVYLQKENIIDESGMPKERFSAEFPKEGPSILRIQQVVRGDSAAYFCASSPTGGYSNQPQHFGDGTRLSIL.

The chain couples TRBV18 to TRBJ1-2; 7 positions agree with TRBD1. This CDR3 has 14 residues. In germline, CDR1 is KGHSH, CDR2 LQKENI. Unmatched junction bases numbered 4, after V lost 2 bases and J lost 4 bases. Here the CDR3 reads CASSPRTGVYGYTF. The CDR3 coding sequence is TGTGCCAGCTCACCAAGAACAGGGGTCTATGGCTACACCTTC.

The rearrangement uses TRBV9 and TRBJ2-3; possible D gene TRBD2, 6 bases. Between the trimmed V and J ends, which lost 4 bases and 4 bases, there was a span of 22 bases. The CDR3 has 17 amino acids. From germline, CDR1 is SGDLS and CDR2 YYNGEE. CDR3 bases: TGTGCCAGCAGCCTTACTGTGGACTACACGGGGGCAGATACGCAGTATTTT. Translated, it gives CASSLTVDYTGADTQYF.

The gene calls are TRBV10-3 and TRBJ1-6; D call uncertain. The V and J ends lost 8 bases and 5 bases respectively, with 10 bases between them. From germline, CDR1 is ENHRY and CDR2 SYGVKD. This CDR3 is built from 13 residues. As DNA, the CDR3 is TGTGCCATCGGAACAGATCATAATTCACCCCTCCACTTT. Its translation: CAIGTDHNSPLHF.

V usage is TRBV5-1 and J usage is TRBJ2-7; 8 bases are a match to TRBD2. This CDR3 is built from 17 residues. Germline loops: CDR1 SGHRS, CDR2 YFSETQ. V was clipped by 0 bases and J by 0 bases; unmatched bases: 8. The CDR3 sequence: CASSLVRDSGTSYEQYF. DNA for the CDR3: TGCGCCAGCAGCTTGGTCAGGGATAGCGGGACCTCCTACGAGCAGTACTTC.

For the CDR3, the DNA is TGTGCCTGGAGCTCACCGGGGGGTAGGCGCAATCAGCCCCAGCATTTT. As protein: CAWSSPGGRRNQPQHF. This chain joins TRBV30 and TRBJ1-5; D may be TRBD1 (5 bases). CDR1 is GTSNPN and CDR2 is SVGIG in the germline V gene (reference sequence). The CDR3 covers 16 residues. The germline V and J ends were trimmed by 3 bases and 2 bases, with 17 bases remaining between them.

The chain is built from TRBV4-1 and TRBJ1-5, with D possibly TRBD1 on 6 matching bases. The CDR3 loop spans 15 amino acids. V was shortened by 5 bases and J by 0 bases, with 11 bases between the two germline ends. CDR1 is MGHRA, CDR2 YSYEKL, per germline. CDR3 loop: CASSDRSYSNQPQHF. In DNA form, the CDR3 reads TGCGCCAGCAGCGACAGGAGTTATAGCAATCAGCCCCAGCATTTT.